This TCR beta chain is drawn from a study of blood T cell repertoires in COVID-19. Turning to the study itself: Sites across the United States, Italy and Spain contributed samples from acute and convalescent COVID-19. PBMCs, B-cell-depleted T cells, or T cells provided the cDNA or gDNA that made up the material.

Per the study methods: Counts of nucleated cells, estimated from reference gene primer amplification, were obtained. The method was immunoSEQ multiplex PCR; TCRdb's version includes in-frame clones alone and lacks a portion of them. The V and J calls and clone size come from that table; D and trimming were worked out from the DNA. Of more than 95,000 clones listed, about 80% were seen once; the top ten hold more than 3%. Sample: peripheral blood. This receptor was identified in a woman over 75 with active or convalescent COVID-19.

The CDR3 DNA is TGTGCCAGCAGTTACTCGGCAGGCCCTCTGATCGAGCAGTACTTC. Its protein is CASSYSAGPLIEQYF. The chain is built from TRBV6-5 and TRBJ2-7, with D unclear. Germline V gives CDR1 MNHEY, CDR2 SVGAGI. Trimming took 0 bases from V and 6 from J, leaving 15 bases between them. This CDR3 has 15 residues.